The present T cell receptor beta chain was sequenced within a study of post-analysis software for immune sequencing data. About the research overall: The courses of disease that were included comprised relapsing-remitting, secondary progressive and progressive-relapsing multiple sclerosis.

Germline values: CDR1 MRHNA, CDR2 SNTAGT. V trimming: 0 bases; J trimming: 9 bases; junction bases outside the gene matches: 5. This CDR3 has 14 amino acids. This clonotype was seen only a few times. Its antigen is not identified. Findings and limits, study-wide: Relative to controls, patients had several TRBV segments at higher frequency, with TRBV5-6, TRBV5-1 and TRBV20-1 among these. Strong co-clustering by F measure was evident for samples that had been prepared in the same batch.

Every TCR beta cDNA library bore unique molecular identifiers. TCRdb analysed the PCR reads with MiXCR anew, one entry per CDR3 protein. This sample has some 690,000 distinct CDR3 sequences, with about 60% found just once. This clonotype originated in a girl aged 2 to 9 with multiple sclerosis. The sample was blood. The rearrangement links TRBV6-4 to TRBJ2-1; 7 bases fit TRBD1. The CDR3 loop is CASSDSGTDFEQFF. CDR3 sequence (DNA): TGTGCCAGCAGTGACTCGGGGACAGATTTTGAGCAGTTCTTC.